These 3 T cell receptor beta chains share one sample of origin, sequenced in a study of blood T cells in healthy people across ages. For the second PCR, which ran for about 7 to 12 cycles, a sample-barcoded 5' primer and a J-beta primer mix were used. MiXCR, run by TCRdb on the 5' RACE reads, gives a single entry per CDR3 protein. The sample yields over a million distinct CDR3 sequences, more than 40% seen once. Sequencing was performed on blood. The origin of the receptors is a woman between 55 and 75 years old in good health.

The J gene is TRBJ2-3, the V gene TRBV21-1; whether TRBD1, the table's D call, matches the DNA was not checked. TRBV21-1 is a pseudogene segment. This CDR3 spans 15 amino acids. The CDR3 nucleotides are TGTGCCAGCGGGATCCGGGACCGACCCGGAGATACGCAGTATTTT. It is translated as CASGIRDRPGDTQYF.

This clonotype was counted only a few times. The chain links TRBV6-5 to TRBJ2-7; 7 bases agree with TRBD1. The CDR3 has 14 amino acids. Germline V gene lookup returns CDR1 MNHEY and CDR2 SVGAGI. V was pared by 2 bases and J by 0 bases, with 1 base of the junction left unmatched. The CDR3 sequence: CASSYGQDSYEQYF. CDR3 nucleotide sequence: TGTGCCAGCAGTTACGGACAGGACTCCTACGAGCAGTACTTC.

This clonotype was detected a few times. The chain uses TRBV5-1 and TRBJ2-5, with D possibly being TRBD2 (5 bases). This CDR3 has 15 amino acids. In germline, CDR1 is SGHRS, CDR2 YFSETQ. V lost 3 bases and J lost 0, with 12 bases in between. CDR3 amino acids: CASSWAGGYQETQYF. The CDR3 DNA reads TGCGCCAGCAGCTGGGCGGGCGGGTACCAAGAGACCCAGTACTTC. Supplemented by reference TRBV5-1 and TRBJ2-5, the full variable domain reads KAGVTQTPRYLIKTRGQQVTLSCSPISGHRSVSWYQQTPGQGLQFLFEYFSETQRNKGNFPGRFSGRQFSNSRSEMNVSTLELGDSALYLCASSWAGGYQETQYFGPGTRLLVL.